This T cell receptor beta chain was sequenced in a study of T cell responses to AZD1222 COVID-19 vaccine. Per the germline V gene, CDR1 is SGHRS and CDR2 is YFSETQ. The V segment lost 5 bases and the J segment 5 bases; nucleotides outside the gene matches: 4. This CDR3 has 13 residues. Here immunoSEQ multiplex PCR was the method, and the copy in TCRdb shows in-frame clones only, minus some. Of under 110,000 clones listed, about 89% are singletons. This specimen consisted of peripheral blood, obtained 28 days after the second AZD1222 dose. The source is an adult who received the AZD1222 COVID-19 vaccine. The rearrangement links TRBV5-1 to TRBJ2-5, with 9 bases fitting TRBD1. The CDR3 sequence is CASRTGGLETQYF. The CDR3 DNA is TGCGCCAGCAGGACAGGGGGGCTGGAGACCCAGTACTTC.